This TCR beta chain was recovered during a study of patients and donors after allogeneic stem cell transplantation. A few counts support this clonotype. TCRdb itself ran the RT-PCR reads through MiXCR, one entry per CDR3 protein. The table has some 880,000 distinct CDR3 sequences, under 20% seen once; the top ten hold around 6%. The CDR3 loop spans 13 amino acids. The V end lost 2 bases, the J end lost 4 bases, and 7 bases lay between the germline ends. Germline CDR1 KGHDR, CDR2 SFDVKD. This chain joins TRBV24-1 and TRBJ1-1; D is possibly TRBD1 (6 bases). The specimen was blood, either unsorted or a sorted T cell fraction (not recorded which). This receptor was taken from a human donor who was either an allogeneic HSCT recipient or a stem cell or donor lymphocyte infusion donor (not recorded which). It is not recorded whose cells these are; they may come from a transplant donor. Here the CDR3 DNA reads TGTGCCACCAGTGATTCAGGGGTCACTGAAGCTTTCTTT. This translates into CATSDSGVTEAFF.